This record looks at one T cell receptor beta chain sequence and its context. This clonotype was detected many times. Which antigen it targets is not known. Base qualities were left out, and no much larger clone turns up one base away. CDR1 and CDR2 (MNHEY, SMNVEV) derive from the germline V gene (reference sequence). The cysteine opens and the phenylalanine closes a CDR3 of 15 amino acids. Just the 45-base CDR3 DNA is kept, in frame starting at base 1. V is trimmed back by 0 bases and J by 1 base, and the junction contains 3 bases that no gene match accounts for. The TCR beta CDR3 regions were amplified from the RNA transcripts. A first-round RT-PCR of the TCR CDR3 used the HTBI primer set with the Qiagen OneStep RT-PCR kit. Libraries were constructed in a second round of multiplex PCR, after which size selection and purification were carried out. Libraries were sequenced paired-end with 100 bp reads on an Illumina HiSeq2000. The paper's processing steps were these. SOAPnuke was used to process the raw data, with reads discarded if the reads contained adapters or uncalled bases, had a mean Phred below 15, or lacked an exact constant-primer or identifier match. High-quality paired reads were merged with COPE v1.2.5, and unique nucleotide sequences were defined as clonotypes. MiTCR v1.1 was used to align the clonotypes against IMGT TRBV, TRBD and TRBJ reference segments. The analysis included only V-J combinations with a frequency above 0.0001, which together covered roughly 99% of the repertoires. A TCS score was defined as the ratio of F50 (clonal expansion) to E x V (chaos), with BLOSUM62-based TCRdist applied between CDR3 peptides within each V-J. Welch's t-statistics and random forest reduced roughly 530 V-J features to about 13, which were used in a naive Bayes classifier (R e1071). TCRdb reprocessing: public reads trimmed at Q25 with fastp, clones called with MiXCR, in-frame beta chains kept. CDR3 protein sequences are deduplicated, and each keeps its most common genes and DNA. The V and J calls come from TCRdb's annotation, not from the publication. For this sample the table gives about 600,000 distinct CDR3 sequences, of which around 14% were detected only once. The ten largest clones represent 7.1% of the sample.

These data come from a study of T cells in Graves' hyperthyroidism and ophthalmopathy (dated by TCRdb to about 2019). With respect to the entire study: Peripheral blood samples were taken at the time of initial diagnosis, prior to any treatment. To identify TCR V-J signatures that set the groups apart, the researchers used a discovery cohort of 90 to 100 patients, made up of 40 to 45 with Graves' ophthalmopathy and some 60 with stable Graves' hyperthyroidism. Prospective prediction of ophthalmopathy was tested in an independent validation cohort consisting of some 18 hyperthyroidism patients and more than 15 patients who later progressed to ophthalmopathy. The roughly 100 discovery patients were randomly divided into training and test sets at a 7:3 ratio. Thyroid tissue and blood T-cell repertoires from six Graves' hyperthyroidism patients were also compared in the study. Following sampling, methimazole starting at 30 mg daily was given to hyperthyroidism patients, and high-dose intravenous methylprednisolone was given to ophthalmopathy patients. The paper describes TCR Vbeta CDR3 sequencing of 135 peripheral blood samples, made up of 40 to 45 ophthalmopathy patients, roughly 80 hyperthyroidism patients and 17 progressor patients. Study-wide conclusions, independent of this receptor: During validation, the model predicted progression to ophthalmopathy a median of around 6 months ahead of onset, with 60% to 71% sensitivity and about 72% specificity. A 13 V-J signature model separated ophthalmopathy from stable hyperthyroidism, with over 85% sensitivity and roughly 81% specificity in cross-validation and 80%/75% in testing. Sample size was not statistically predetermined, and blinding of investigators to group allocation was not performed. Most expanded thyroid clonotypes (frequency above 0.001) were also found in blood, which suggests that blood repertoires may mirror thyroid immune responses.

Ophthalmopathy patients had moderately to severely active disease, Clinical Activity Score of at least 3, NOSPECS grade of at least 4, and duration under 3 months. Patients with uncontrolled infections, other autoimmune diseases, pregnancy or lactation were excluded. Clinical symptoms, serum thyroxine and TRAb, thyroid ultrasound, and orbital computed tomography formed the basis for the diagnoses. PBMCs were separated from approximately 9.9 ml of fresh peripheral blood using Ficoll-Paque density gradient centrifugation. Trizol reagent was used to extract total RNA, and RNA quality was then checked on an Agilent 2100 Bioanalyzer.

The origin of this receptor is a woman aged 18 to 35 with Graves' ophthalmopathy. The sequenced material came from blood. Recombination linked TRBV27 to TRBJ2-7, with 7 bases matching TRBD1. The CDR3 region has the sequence CASSLSRQGSYEQYF. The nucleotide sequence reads TGTGCCAGCAGTTTATCCCGACAGGGTTCCTACGAGCAGTACTTC.